Following are 16 T cell receptor beta chains from one sample sequenced in a study of somatic mutations in cytotoxic T cells in rheumatoid arthritis. Data came from immunoSEQ multiplex PCR; TCRdb stores just in-frame clones and leaves some out. The sample carries some 19,000 clones, approximately 82% recorded once. Sequenced input: CD8+ T cells sorted from blood. These receptor sequences come from a man aged 18 to 29 with rheumatoid arthritis.

This chain joins TRBV6-5 and TRBJ2-4; D remains ambiguous. Germline V gene data show CDR1 as MNHEY and CDR2 as SVGAGI. This CDR3 contains 16 residues. Trimming took off 0 bases at V and 0 bases at J, with 9 bases between the two ends. The CDR3 DNA reads as TGTGCCAGCAGTTACTCGTCGGGTTTAGCCAAAAACATTCAGTACTTC. This gives the protein CASSYSSGLAKNIQYF.

This clone was recorded a few times. This chain joins TRBV27 and TRBJ2-7, with 8 bases identical to TRBD2. The CDR3 consists of 16 residues. From germline, CDR1 is MNHEY and CDR2 SMNVEV (reference sequence). V was clipped by 4 bases and J by 3 bases; unmatched bases: 11. For the CDR3, the DNA is TGTGCCAGCAGTTATACCGGGACTAGGGTATTCTACGAGCAGTACTTC. Translated, it gives CASSYTGTRVFYEQYF.

The rearrangement joins TRBV5-4 to TRBJ1-4, with D possibly TRBD1 on 5 matching bases. The CDR3 covers 15 residues. V was trimmed by 5 bases and J by 5 bases, leaving 16 bases between them. CDR1 SGHNT and CDR2 YYREEE come from the germline V gene (reference sequence). This chain's CDR3 is CASRPWGGVNEKLFF. The CDR3 bases are TGTGCCAGCAGACCCTGGGGGGGGGTGAATGAAAAACTGTTTTTT.

This rearrangement joins TRBV5-6 to TRBJ2-7, with 7 bases identical to TRBD1. The CDR3 totals 12 residues. CDR1 SGHDT and CDR2 YYEEEE come from the germline V gene. Losses at the gene ends were 4 bases for V and 5 bases for J; bases not matched to a gene: 3. Written as DNA, the CDR3 is TGTGCCAGCAGCGTAACAGGGGACGAGCAGTACTTC. Encoded protein: CASSVTGDEQYF. Using reference TRBV5-6 and TRBJ2-7 for the parts outside the CDR3, the full variable domain is DAGVTQSPTHLIKTRGQQVTLRCSPKSGHDTVSWYQQALGQGPQFIFQYYEEEERQRGNFPDRFSGHQFPNYSSELNVNALLLGDSALYLCASSVTGDEQYFGPGTRLTVT.

The V gene is TRBV11-2, the J gene TRBJ1-4; D is unresolved. Germline lookup yields CDR1 SGHAT and CDR2 FQNNGV. CDR3 size: 15 residues. V lost 2 bases and J lost 1, with 8 bases in between. The CDR3 region is CASSLYWETNEKLFF. The CDR3, as DNA: TGTGCCAGCAGCTTATACTGGGAAACTAATGAAAAACTGTTTTTT. The whole variable domain, filled in from reference TRBV11-2 and TRBJ1-4, reads EAGVAQSPRYKIIEKRQSVAFWCNPISGHATLYWYQQILGQGPKLLIQFQNNGVVDDSQLPKDRFSAERLKGVDSTLKIQPAKLEDSAVYLCASSLYWETNEKLFFGSGTQLSVL.

The rearrangement joins TRBV4-1 to TRBJ2-2; D unclear. The CDR3 is 15 amino acids. Trimming took off 1 base at V and 5 bases at J, with 11 bases between the two ends. Germline V gives CDR1 MGHRA, CDR2 YSYEKL. CDR3 residues: CASSQVTVGTGELFF. CDR3 coding DNA: TGCGCCAGCAGCCAAGTCACGGTGGGGACCGGGGAGCTGTTTTTT.

This clone was counted a few times. The chain carries TRBV5-6 and TRBJ1-5; D is possibly TRBD1 (5 bases). This CDR3 is built from 13 residues. Germline V lookup: CDR1 SGHDT, CDR2 YYEEEE. The germline V and J ends were trimmed by 0 bases and 6 bases, with 7 bases remaining between them. The CDR3 nucleotides read TGTGCCAGCAGCTTGGATCAGGGTCAGCCCCAGCATTTT. It is translated as CASSLDQGQPQHF.

The chain employs TRBV5-6 and TRBJ1-1; TRBD1 might be the D (6 bases). CDR3 length equals 18 residues. Germline V CDR1 and CDR2: SGHDT, YYEEEE. Trimming cost V 4 bases and J 2 bases, with 24 bases left between them. The CDR3 DNA is TGTGCCAGCAGCCAGCCACAGGGTGGCTATGGTATTAACACTGAAGCTTTCTTT. It codes for CASSQPQGGYGINTEAFF.

The chain is built from TRBV9 and TRBJ1-6; D might be TRBD1 (6 bases). Germline assignment: CDR1 SGDLS and CDR2 YYNGEE. The CDR3 runs 15 residues. V dropped 0 bases and J dropped 5 bases, with 9 bases sitting between them. The CDR3 spells CASSVGQGNNSPLHF. In DNA form, the CDR3 reads TGTGCCAGCAGCGTAGGGCAGGGGAATAATTCACCCCTCCACTTT.

CDR3 protein: CASSLARGAGDSYEQYF. CDR3 DNA sequence: TGTGCCAGCAGCTTAGCGAGGGGGGCAGGGGATTCCTACGAGCAGTACTTC. The chain has TRBV7-8 and TRBJ2-7, with D perhaps assigned TRBD1 or TRBD2 (6 bases each). The V gene's germline CDR1 is SGHVS and CDR2 FQNEAQ. There are 17 residues in the CDR3. V lost 0 bases and J 1 base, leaving 16 bases between the germline ends. The entire variable domain, with the rest obtained from reference TRBV7-8 and TRBJ2-7, is as follows: GAGVSQSPRYKVAKRGQDVALRCDPISGHVSLFWYQQALGQGPEFLTYFQNEAQLDKSGLPSDRFFAERPEGSVSTLKIQRTQQEDSAVYLCASSLARGAGDSYEQYFGPGTRLTVT.

The chain uses TRBV5-1 and TRBJ1-2, with D maybe TRBD1 (5 bases). V lost 2 bases and J 0 bases, leaving 14 bases between the germline ends. Germline V CDR1 and CDR2: SGHRS, YFSETQ. This CDR3 spans 16 amino acids. The DNA of the CDR3 is TGCGCCAGCAGCTTTACAGGAAGCCCATCTAACTATGGCTACACCTTC. Translated, it gives CASSFTGSPSNYGYTF.

In its sample, this clone was seen a few times. The chain uses TRBV5-6 and TRBJ1-1, with TRBD1 as a possible D gene (6 bases). CDR3 length equals 12 residues. Trimming stripped 6 bases from V and 7 bases from J, with 13 bases between. The germline V gene has CDR1 SGHDT and CDR2 YYEEEE. CDR3 in DNA: TGTGCCAGCACTTTGGGGGCCCTTGAAGCTTTCTTT. It codes for CASTLGALEAFF.

This sequence joins TRBV4-3 and TRBJ2-3, with 8 bases matching TRBD2. CDR3 length: 17 amino acids. Germline V lookup: CDR1 LGHNA, CDR2 YSLEER. J gave up 3 bases and V 3 bases, and 11 bases lay outside the gene matches. Written as DNA, the CDR3 is TGCGCCAGCAGCCAGGTCACCGGGACTAGGACTACAGATACGCAGTATTTT. Its protein product is CASSQVTGTRTTDTQYF.

The CDR3 sequence is CASSIRLTGNSEQYF. The CDR3 DNA is TGTGCCAGTAGTATACGTCTGACAGGGAATAGCGAGCAGTACTTC. The chain carries TRBV19 and TRBJ2-7; 7 bases align to TRBD1. The CDR3 extends over 15 amino acids. From germline, CDR1 is LNHDA and CDR2 SQIVND (reference sequence). The trim removed 2 bases at V and 6 bases at J, leaving 10 bases unmatched. The full variable domain, its missing parts supplied by reference TRBV19 and TRBJ2-7, is DGGITQSPKYLFRKEGQNVTLSCEQNLNHDAMYWYRQDPGQGLRLIYYSQIVNDFQKGDIAEGYSVSREKKESFPLTVTSAQKNPTAFYLCASSIRLTGNSEQYFGPGTRLTVT.

V gene TRBV7-2 combines with J gene TRBJ1-1; possible D gene TRBD1, 6 bases. Germline V lookup: CDR1 SGHTA, CDR2 FQGNSA. V lost 3 bases, J lost 4 bases, and 12 bases lay in between. There are 14 residues in the CDR3. CDR3 amino acids: CASSFYRVGTEAFF. The DNA for the CDR3 is TGTGCCAGCAGCTTCTACAGGGTAGGCACTGAAGCTTTCTTT.

The chain joins TRBV4-2 to TRBJ1-1; D unclear. The V and J ends lost 0 bases and 0 bases respectively, with 8 bases between them. CDR3 size: 15 residues. The germline V gene has CDR1 LGHNA and CDR2 YNFKEQ. The CDR3 DNA reads as TGTGCCAGCAGCCAAGAAATATACATGAACACTGAAGCTTTCTTT. Its translation: CASSQEIYMNTEAFF.